This T cell receptor beta chain was sequenced for a study of human T cells and chemical hapten exposure. In the study overall: Sensitization was performed using 2% DPC on a roughly 2 cm by roughly 2 cm upper inner arm skin site. Slight volume differences across pooled libraries mainly accounted for varying per-sample TCR yields. Patients were mainly female, each with alopecia areata, totalis or universalis.

In its sample, this clonotype was seen a few times. Trimming cost V 7 bases and J 10 bases; bases outside gene matches: 9. The CDR3 runs 12 residues. Germline V lookup: CDR1 LGHNA, CDR2 YNFKEQ. The time point: pre-sensitization, week 0. Stated treatment: therapeutic diphenylcyclopropenone sensitization with weekly scalp DPC. TCRdb re-called the RACE reads with MiXCR, one entry per CDR3 protein. The table includes approximately 370,000 distinct CDR3 sequences, around 5.5% detected once. The chain combines TRBV4-2 with TRBJ1-1; TRBD1 matches 7 bases. The clonotype originates from a woman aged 18-29 years with alopecia areata. Some clones in this sample may be carry-over from other donors' samples. The sample was whole blood, taken in connection with sensitization to the hapten diphenylcyclopropenone (DPC). CDR3: CASTQGRGPAFF. CDR3 DNA: TGTGCCAGCACACAGGGGAGGGGCCCAGCTTTCTTT.